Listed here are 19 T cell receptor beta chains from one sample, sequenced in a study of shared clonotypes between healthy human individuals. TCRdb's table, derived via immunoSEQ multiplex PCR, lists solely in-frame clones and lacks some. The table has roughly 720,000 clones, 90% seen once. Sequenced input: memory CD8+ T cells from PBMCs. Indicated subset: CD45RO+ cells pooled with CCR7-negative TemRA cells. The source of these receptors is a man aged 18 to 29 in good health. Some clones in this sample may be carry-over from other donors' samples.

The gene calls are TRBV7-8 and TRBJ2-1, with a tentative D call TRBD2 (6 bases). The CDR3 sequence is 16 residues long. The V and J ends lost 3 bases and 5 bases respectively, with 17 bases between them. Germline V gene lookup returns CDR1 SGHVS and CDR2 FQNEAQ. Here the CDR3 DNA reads TGTGCCAGCAGCTTCCCTTCTAGCGAGATTCACAATGAGCAGTTCTTC. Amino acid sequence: CASSFPSSEIHNEQFF.

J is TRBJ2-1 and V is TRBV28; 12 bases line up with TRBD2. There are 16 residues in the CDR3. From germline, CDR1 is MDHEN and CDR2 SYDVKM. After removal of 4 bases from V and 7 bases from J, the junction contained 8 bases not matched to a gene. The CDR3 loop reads CASSWETSGSGNEQFF. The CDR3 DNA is TGTGCCAGCAGTTGGGAGACTAGCGGGAGTGGGAATGAGCAGTTCTTC.

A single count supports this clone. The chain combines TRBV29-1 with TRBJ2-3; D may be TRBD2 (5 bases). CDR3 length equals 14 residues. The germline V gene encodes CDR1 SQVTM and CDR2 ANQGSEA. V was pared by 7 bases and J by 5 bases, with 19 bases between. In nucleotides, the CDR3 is TGCAGCGCCCCCCGGGGAGAGGACGGAGATACGCAGTATTTT. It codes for CSAPRGEDGDTQYF.

The CDR3 is CAIRTRGSDYNYGYTF. DNA of the CDR3: TGTGCCATCAGAACCCGAGGGTCCGATTATAACTATGGCTACACCTTC. The rearrangement uses TRBV27 and TRBJ1-2; D unresolved. The CDR3 sequence is 16 residues long. Trimming pared 10 bases from V and 1 base from J, leaving 22 bases between. Germline V gene lookup returns CDR1 MNHEY and CDR2 SMNVEV (reference sequence).

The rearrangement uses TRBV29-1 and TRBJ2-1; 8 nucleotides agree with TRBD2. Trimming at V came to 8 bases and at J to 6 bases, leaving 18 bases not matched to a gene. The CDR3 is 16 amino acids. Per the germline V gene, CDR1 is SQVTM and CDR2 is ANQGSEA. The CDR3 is CSSRGSGAGGSNEQFF. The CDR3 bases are TGCAGCTCCCGAGGAAGTGGGGCGGGAGGAAGCAATGAGCAGTTCTTC.

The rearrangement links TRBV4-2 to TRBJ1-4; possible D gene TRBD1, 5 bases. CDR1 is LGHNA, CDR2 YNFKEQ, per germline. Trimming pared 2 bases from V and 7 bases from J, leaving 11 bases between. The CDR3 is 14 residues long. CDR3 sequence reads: CASSQLGTGEKLFF. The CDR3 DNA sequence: TGTGCCAGCAGCCAATTGGGGACCGGTGAAAAACTGTTTTTT.

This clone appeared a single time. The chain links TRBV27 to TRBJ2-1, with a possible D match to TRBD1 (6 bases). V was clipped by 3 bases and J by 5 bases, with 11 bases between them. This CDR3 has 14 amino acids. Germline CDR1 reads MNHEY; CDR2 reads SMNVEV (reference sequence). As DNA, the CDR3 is TGTGCCAGCAGTTTGCGACAGGCCAACAATGAGCAGTTCTTC. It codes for CASSLRQANNEQFF.

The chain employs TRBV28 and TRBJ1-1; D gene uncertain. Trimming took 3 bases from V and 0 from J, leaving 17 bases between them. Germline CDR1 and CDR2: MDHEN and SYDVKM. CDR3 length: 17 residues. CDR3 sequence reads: CASSLRVAHHMNTEAFF. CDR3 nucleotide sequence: TGTGCCAGCAGTTTGCGGGTGGCACATCACATGAACACTGAAGCTTTCTTT.

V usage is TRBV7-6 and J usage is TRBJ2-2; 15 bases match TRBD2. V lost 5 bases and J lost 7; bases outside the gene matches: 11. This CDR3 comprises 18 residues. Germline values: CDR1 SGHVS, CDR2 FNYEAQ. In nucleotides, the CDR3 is TGTGCCAGCAGCCTACTTAGGACTAGCGGGAGGGAAATCGGGGAGCTGTTTTTT. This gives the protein CASSLLRTSGREIGELFF.

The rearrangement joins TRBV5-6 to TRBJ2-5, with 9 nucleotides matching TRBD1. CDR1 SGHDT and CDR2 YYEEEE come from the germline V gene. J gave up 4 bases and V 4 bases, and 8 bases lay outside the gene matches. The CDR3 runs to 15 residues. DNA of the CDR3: TGTGCCAGCAGCCCCAACGACAGGGGGTTAGAGACCCAGTACTTC. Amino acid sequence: CASSPNDRGLETQYF.

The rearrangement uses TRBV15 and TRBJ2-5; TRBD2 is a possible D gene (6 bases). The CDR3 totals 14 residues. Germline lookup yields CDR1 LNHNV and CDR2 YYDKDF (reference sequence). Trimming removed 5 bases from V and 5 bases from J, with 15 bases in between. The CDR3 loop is CATSGEVRAETQYF. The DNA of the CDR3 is TGTGCCACCAGCGGGGAGGTCAGGGCGGAGACCCAGTACTTC.

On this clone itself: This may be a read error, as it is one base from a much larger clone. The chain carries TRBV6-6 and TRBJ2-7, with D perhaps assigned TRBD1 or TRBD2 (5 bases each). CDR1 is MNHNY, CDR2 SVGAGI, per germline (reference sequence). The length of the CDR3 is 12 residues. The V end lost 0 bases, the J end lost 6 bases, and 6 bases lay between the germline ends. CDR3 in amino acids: CASSYSRGEQYF. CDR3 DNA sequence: TGTGCCAGCAGTTACTCGAGGGGCGAGCAGTACTTC.

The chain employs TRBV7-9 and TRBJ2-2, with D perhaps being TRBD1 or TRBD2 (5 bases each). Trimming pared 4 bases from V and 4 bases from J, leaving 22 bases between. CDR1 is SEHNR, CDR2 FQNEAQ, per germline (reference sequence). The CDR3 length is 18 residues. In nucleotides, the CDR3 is TGTGCCAGCAGCTCATATGGGGACGCCCCCCCGAGCACCGGGGAGCTGTTTTTT. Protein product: CASSSYGDAPPSTGELFF.

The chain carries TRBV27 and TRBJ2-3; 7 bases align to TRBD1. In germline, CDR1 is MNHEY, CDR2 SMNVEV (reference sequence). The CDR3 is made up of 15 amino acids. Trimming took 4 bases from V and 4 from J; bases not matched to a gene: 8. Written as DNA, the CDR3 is TGTGCCAGCAGTTCGCTACTCGACAGGGCAGATACGCAGTATTTT. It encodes CASSSLLDRADTQYF.

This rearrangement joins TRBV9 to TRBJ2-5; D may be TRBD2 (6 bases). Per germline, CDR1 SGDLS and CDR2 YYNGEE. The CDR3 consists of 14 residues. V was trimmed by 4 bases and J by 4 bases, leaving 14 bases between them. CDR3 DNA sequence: TGTGCCAGCAGCCCGTGGGCCGGGAGAGAGACCCAGTACTTC. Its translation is CASSPWAGRETQYF.

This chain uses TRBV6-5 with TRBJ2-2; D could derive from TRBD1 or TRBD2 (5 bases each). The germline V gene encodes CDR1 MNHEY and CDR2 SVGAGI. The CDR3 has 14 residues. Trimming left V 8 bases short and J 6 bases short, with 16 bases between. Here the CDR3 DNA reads TGTGCCAGCCTAGCAGGGAGCTGGGCCGGGGAGCTGTTTTTT. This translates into CASLAGSWAGELFF.

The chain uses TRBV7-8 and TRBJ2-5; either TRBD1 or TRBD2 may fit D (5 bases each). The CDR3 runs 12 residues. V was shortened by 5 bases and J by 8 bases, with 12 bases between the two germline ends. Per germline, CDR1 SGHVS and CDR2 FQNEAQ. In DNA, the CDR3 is TGTGCCAGCAGCCAGGGTGAGGGAACCCAGTACTTC. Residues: CASSQGEGTQYF.

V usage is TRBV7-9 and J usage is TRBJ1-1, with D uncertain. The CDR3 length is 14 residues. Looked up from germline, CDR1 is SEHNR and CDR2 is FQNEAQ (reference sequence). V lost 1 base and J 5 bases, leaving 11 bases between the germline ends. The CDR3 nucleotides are TGTGCCAGCAGCTTAGTCGGCCTTTCAACTGAAGCTTTCTTT. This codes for CASSLVGLSTEAFF.

The CDR3 DNA follows: TGTGCCATCAGTGAGTCGGGCGAGAACACTGAAGCTTTCTTT. It encodes CAISESGENTEAFF. The genes are TRBV10-3 and TRBJ1-1; no clear D. CDR3 size: 14 residues. Between the trimmed V and J ends, which lost 0 bases and 1 base, there was a span of 6 bases. Germline V gene sequence: CDR1 ENHRY, CDR2 SYGVKD.